This TCR beta chain is from a study of control samples from healthy donors and cancer patients. The assay was immunoSEQ multiplex PCR, and TCRdb's table has in-frame clones only and misses some. Its clone listing holds under 200,000 clones. CDR1 SGHTA and CDR2 FQGNSA come from the germline V gene. V was clipped by 2 bases and J by 9 bases, with 16 bases between them. The CDR3 is 14 amino acids. This clonotype was obtained from a woman aged 25-40 years in good health. The rearrangement links TRBV7-2 to TRBJ1-1, with D maybe TRBD1 (6 bases). The material sequenced was blood. CDR3 nucleotide sequence: TGTGCCAGCAGCTTATGGCGGGACACGGACCAAGCTTTCTTT. This encodes CASSLWRDTDQAFF.